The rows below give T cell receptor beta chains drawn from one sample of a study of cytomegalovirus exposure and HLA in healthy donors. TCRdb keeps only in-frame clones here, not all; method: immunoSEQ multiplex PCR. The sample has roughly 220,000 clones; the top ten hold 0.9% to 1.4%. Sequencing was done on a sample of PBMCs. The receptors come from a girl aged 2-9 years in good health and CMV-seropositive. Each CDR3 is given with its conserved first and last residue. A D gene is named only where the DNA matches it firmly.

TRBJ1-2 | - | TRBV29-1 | TGCAGCGTTGAAGGCAGGGTCGGAGAAGGGGGCTACACCTTC | CSVEGRVGEGGYTF
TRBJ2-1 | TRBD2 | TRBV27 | TGTGCCAGCAGTACTGGACTAGCCTTATACAATGAGCAGTTCTTC | CASSTGLALYNEQFF
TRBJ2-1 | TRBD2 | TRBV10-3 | TGTGCCATCAGTGATTATCTAGCGGGAGGGAACAATGAGCAGTTCTTC | CAISDYLAGGNNEQFF
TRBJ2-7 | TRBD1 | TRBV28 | TGTGCCAGCATGATGAAAACAGGGGGCGCAGTCGAGCAGTACTTC | CASMMKTGGAVEQYF
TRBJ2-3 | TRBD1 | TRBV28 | TGTGCCAGCAGTACCGGGACAGGGGTTACAGATACGCAGTATTTT | CASSTGTGVTDTQYF
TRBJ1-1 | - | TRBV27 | TGTGCCAGCAGTTTATATCCCAGGGGTGAAGCTTTCTTT | CASSLYPRGEAFF
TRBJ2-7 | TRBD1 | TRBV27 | TGTGCCAGCAGCCTACAGACAGGGGGCTACGAGCAGTACTTC | CASSLQTGGYEQYF
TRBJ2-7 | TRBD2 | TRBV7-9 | TGTGCCAGCAGCTTAGATGCGGGAGCGAACGAGCAGTACTTC | CASSLDAGANEQYF
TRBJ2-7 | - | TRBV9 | TGTGCCAGCAGCGGAGGGTTGACAGGCTACGAGCAGTACTTC | CASSGGLTGYEQYF
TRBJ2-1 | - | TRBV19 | TGTGCCAGTAGTATCCCAGGGATTATCTACAATGAGCAGTTCTTC | CASSIPGIIYNEQFF
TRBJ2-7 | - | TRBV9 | TGTGCCAGCAGCGTAGGCCTAGAAGTCAACGAGCAGTACTTC | CASSVGLEVNEQYF
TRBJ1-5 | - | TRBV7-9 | TGTGCCAGCAGTTCCACCATACAGGGCCAGCCCCAGCATTTT | CASSSTIQGQPQHF
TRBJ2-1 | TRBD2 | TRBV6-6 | TGTGCCAGCAGTTACGGGTTAGCGGGAGGATATGAGCAGTTCTTC | CASSYGLAGGYEQFF
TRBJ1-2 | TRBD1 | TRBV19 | TGTGCCAGTAGTATAGACAGGGGGCACTATGGCTACACCTTC | CASSIDRGHYGYTF
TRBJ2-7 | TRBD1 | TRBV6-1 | TGTGCCAGCAGTGAACCTCCACGGGACAGGGGACGCGAGCAGTACTTC | CASSEPPRDRGREQYF